This entry describes one TCR beta chain. The sample originates from a study of blood T cell repertoires in COVID-19. Sequencing used immunoSEQ multiplex PCR; TCRdb keeps in-frame clones, though not all of them. The sample lists more than 200,000 clones; approximately 90% were seen once. V was pared by 4 bases and J by 4 bases, with 2 bases between. CDR3 length: 11 residues. The germline V gene encodes CDR1 LGHDT and CDR2 YNNKEL (reference sequence). The clonotype was recovered from a woman aged 25-40 years who had recovered from COVID-19. The sample was PBMCs or T cells enriched from blood (not recorded which). The chain carries TRBV3-1 (or the pseudogene TRBV3-2) and TRBJ1-3; D is unresolved. The CDR3 nucleotides are TGTGCCAGCAGCCCAGGAAACACCATATATTTT. Its translation is CASSPGNTIYF.